The next 14 T cell receptor beta chains were all read from a single sample in a study of OX40 agonist ivuxolimab in advanced cancers. Libraries were prepared by immunoSEQ multiplex PCR; TCRdb keeps only in-frame clonotypes and omits some of them. The sample carries 60,000 to 85,000 clones, 89% recorded once. Sample: CD4+ or CD8+ T cells sorted from blood, taken in a trial of the OX40 agonist ivuxolimab. The receptors here all came from an adult with an advanced solid tumor such as melanoma, head and neck, liver or kidney cancer.

V usage is TRBV28 and J usage is TRBJ2-2, with 9 positions matching TRBD1. Germline V gene lookup returns CDR1 MDHEN and CDR2 SYDVKM. V shed 8 bases and J 16 bases; nucleotides not matched to a gene: 11. There are 12 residues in the CDR3. CDR3 protein: CASFAGTGRWFF. CDR3 DNA: TGTGCCAGCTTCGCCGGGACAGGGAGATGGTTTTTT.

The V and J genes are TRBV6-5 and TRBJ1-1; unclear D gene. Trimming cost V 2 bases and J 1 base, with 14 bases left between them. The germline V gene has CDR1 MNHEY and CDR2 SVGAGI. The CDR3 loop spans 16 amino acids. In DNA, the CDR3 is TGTGCCAGCAGTTACGGCCGGGGAGGCGGGAACACTGAAGCTTTCTTT. Protein sequence: CASSYGRGGGNTEAFF.

The genes are TRBV6-5 and TRBJ1-2, with D possibly being TRBD1 (5 bases). Germline CDR1 MNHEY, CDR2 SVGAGI. The germline V and J ends were trimmed by 2 bases and 4 bases, with 11 bases remaining between them. The CDR3 has 14 residues. The CDR3 region has the DNA TGTGCCAGCAGTTACGGCAGGGTTCCCTATGGCTACACCTTC. This gives the protein CASSYGRVPYGYTF.

This clone was counted only a few times. This sequence joins TRBV2 and TRBJ1-6; no clear D gene. From germline, CDR1 is SNHLY and CDR2 FYNNEI. Trimming removed 6 bases at V and 0 bases at J, with 30 bases between. The CDR3 is 22 amino acids. CDR3 nucleotides: TGTGCCAGCAGCGTTGACGGGATGGGTCGCTTGGGGAGAAGCTCCTATAATTCACCCCTCCACTTT. Amino acids: CASSVDGMGRLGRSSYNSPLHF.

The genes are TRBV27 and TRBJ2-7; TRBD1 agrees at 9 bases. The trim removed 3 bases at V and 6 bases at J, leaving 9 bases unmatched. Looked up from germline, CDR1 is MNHEY and CDR2 is SMNVEV (reference sequence). This CDR3 is 15 amino acids long. The CDR3 region is CASSFYRDRVTEQYF. The CDR3 nucleotides are TGTGCCAGCAGTTTCTACCGGGACAGGGTGACCGAGCAGTACTTC.

The chain couples TRBV11-1 to TRBJ2-5; D gene unclear. V was cut by 5 bases and J by 2 bases, with 15 bases left in between. Per the germline V gene, CDR1 is SGHAT and CDR2 is FQDESV (reference sequence). The length of the CDR3 is 15 residues. The CDR3 DNA follows: TGTGCCAGCAGCCACAGTCATTCCATACAAGAGACCCAGTACTTC. Its translation: CASSHSHSIQETQYF.

The chain employs TRBV20-1 and TRBJ1-2, with D unresolved. Trimming took 7 bases from V and 4 from J, leaving 7 bases between them. This CDR3 comprises 10 residues. CDR1 DFQATT and CDR2 SNEGSKA come from the germline V gene (reference sequence). The CDR3 bases are TGCAGTGGCGGATTCTATGGCTACACCTTC. It translates to CSGGFYGYTF.

This chain connects TRBV5-1 to TRBJ2-1; D call uncertain. Germline V gene sequence: CDR1 SGHRS, CDR2 YFSETQ. The V end lost 2 bases, the J end lost 5 bases, and 8 bases lay between the germline ends. There are 13 residues in the CDR3. The CDR3 protein is CASSFGSDNEQFF. The DNA for the CDR3 is TGCGCCAGCAGCTTCGGCTCTGACAATGAGCAGTTCTTC.

The chain is built from TRBV18 and TRBJ1-1, with D uncertain. From germline, CDR1 is KGHSH and CDR2 LQKENI. Trimming cost V 6 bases and J 3 bases, with 20 bases left between them. The CDR3 totals 16 residues. The CDR3 here is CASSLWAFSLHTEAFF. DNA for the CDR3: TGTGCCAGCTCCCTATGGGCGTTTTCTCTCCACACTGAAGCTTTCTTT.

The rearrangement links TRBV5-6 to TRBJ2-1; D not resolved. The CDR3 consists of 16 residues. V was clipped by 3 bases and J by 3 bases, with 16 bases between them. Per germline, CDR1 SGHDT and CDR2 YYEEEE. The CDR3 region is CASSSKIEVFYNEQFF. The DNA for the CDR3 is TGTGCCAGCAGCTCCAAGATTGAGGTATTCTACAATGAGCAGTTCTTC.

The J gene is TRBJ1-2, the V gene TRBV7-8; weak D call: TRBD1 (5 bases). V was pared by 0 bases and J by 2 bases, with 10 bases between. Germline V gene sequence: CDR1 SGHVS, CDR2 FQNEAQ. This CDR3 has 15 amino acids. Here the CDR3 reads CASSLAPGGNYGYTF. The DNA of the CDR3 is TGTGCCAGCAGCTTAGCGCCGGGGGGAAACTATGGCTACACCTTC.

V usage is TRBV19 and J usage is TRBJ2-5, with D unresolved. The CDR3 sequence is 16 residues long. In germline, CDR1 is LNHDA, CDR2 SQIVND (reference sequence). V gave up 4 bases and J gave up 1 base, with 16 bases separating them. For the CDR3, the DNA is TGTGCCAGTAGTACCGAAGGAGCGCTAATCCAAGAGACCCAGTACTTC. Its translation: CASSTEGALIQETQYF.

This chain uses TRBV18 with TRBJ1-4; 7 nucleotides agree with TRBD1. Trimming at V came to 3 bases and at J to 0 bases, leaving 4 bases not matched to a gene. From germline, CDR1 is KGHSH and CDR2 LQKENI. The CDR3 covers 16 residues. The chain's CDR3 is CASSPRQGATNEKLFF. The CDR3 DNA follows: TGTGCCAGCTCACCCAGACAGGGAGCAACTAATGAAAAACTGTTTTTT. The full variable domain, rest sourced from reference TRBV18 and TRBJ1-4, is NAGVMQNPRHLVRRRGQEARLRCSPMKGHSHVYWYRQLPEEGLKFMVYLQKENIIDESGMPKERFSAEFPKEGPSILRIQQVVRGDSAAYFCASSPRQGATNEKLFFGSGTQLSVL.

The rearrangement joins TRBV29-1 to TRBJ1-1, with D uncertain. Germline V gene lookup returns CDR1 SQVTM and CDR2 ANQGSEA. This CDR3 has 12 amino acids. V was shortened by 3 bases and J by 4 bases, with 9 bases between the two germline ends. CDR3 bases: TGCAGCGTTGAGAGTGGGCGCACTGAAGCTTTCTTT. Residues: CSVESGRTEAFF.